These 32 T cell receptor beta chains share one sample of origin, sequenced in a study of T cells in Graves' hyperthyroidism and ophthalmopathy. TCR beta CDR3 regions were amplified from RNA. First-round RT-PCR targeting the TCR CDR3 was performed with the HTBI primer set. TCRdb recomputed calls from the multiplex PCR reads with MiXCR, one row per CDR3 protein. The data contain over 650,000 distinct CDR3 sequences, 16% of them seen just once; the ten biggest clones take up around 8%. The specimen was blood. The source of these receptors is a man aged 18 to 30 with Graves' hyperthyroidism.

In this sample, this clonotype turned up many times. The CDR3, as DNA: TGTGCCAGCAGCAAGGGGGGGGCAACTGAAGCTTTCTTT. The encoded protein is CASSKGGATEAFF. This rearrangement joins TRBV11-3 to TRBJ1-1; the D gene is possibly TRBD1 (6 bases). The germline V gene encodes CDR1 SGHNT and CDR2 YENEEA. Trimming left V 5 bases short and J 5 bases short, with 12 bases between. The CDR3 is 13 amino acids.

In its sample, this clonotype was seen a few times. The CDR3 DNA is TGTGCCAGCAACCGAGCCCAGGGACCCTACGAGCAGTACTTC. Its translation: CASNRAQGPYEQYF. The chain has TRBV7-9 and TRBJ2-7, with D perhaps matching TRBD1 or TRBD2 (5 bases each). The germline V and J ends were trimmed by 7 bases and 2 bases, with 15 bases remaining between them. This CDR3 comprises 14 residues. Germline-derived CDR1 and CDR2 are SEHNR and FQNEAQ (reference sequence).

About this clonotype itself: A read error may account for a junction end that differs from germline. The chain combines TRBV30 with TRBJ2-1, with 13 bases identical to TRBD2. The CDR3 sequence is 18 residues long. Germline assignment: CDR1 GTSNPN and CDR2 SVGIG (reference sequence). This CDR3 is CARSVTRTSGGGLNEQFF. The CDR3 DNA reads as TGTGCCCGGAGTGTAACGAGGACTAGCGGGGGCGGTTTGAATGAGCAGTTCTTC.

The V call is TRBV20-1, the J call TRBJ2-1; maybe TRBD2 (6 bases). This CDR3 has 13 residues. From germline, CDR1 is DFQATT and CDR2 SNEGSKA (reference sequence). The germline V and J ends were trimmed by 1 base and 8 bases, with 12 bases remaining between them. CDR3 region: CSARGGATDEQFF. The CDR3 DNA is TGCAGTGCTAGAGGCGGGGCTACGGATGAGCAGTTCTTC.

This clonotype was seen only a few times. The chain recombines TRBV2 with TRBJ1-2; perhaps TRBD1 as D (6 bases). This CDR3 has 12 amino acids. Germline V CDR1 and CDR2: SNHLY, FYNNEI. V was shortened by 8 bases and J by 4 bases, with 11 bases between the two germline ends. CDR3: CASARDTYGYTF. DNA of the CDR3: TGTGCCAGCGCACGGGACACCTATGGCTACACCTTC. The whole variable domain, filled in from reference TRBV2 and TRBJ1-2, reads EPEVTQTPSHQVTQMGQEVILRCVPISNHLYFYWYRQILGQKVEFLVSFYNNEISEKSEIFDDQFSVERPDGSNFTLKIRSTKLEDSAMYFCASARDTYGYTFGSGTRLTVV.

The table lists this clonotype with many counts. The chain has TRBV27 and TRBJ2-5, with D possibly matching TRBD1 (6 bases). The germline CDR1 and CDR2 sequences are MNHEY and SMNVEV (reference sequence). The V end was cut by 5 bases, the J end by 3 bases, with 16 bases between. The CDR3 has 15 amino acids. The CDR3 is CASSITGTTKETQYF. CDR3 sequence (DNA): TGTGCCAGCAGTATAACCGGGACAACTAAAGAGACCCAGTACTTC.

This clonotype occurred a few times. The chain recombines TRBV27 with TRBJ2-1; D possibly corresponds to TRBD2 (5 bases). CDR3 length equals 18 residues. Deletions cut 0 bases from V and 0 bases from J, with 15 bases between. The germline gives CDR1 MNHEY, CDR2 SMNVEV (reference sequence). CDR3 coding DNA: TGTGCCAGCAGTTTATCCCCCTACACGGGATCCTCCTACAATGAGCAGTTCTTC. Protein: CASSLSPYTGSSYNEQFF.

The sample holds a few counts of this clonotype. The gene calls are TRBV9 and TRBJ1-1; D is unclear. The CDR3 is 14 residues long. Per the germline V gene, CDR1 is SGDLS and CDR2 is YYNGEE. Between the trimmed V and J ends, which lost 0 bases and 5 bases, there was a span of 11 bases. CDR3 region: CASSVDKGGTEAFF. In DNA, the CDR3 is TGTGCCAGCAGCGTAGATAAGGGAGGGACTGAAGCTTTCTTT.

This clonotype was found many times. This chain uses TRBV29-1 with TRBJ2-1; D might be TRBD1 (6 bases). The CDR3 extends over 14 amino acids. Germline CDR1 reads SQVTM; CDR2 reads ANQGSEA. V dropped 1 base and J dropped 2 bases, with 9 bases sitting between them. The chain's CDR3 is CSVEGTVPYNEQFF. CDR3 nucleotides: TGCAGCGTTGAAGGGACAGTCCCCTACAATGAGCAGTTCTTC.

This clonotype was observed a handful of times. The CDR3 is CASSQEGGRGYYEQYF. In nucleotides, the CDR3 is TGCGCCAGCAGCCAAGAAGGCGGGAGGGGTTACTACGAGCAGTACTTC. This rearrangement joins TRBV4-3 to TRBJ2-7, with 9 bases that match TRBD2. V was pared by 0 bases and J by 3 bases, with 6 bases of the junction left unmatched. Germline V gives CDR1 LGHNA, CDR2 YSLEER. The CDR3 has 16 residues.

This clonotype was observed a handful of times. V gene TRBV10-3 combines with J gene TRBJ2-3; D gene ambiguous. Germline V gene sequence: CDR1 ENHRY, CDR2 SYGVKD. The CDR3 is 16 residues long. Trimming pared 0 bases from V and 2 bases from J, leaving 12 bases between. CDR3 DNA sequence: TGTGCCATCAGTGAGTCTGGTAGTGAACACACAGATACGCAGTATTTT. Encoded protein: CAISESGSEHTDTQYF.

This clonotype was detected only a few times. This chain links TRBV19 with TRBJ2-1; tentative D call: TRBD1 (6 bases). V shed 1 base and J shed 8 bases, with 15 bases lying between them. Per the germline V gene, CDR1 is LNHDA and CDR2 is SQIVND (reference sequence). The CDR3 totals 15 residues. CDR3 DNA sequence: TGTGCCAGTAGTATAGTTGGGGACAAATTTTATGAGCAGTTCTTC. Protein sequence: CASSIVGDKFYEQFF.

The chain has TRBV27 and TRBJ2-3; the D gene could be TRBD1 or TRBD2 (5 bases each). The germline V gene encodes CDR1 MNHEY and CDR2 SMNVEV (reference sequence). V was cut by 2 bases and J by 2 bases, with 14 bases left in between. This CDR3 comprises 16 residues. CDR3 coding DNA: TGTGCCAGCAGTTTAAGGGACCCTTTCTTCACAGATACGCAGTATTTT. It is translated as CASSLRDPFFTDTQYF.

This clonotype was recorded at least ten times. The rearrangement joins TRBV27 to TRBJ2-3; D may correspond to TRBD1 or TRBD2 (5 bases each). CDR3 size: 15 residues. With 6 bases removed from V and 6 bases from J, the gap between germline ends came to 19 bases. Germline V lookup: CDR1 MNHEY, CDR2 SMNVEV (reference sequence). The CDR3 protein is CASRTTGTSWDTQYF. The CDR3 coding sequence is TGTGCCAGCAGAACGACCGGGACCAGCTGGGATACGCAGTATTTT.

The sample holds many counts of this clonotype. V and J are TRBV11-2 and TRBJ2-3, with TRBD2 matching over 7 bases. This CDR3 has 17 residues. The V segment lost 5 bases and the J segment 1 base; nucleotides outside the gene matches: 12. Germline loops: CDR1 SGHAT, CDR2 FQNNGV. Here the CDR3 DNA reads TGTGCCAGCAGCCACGGGCGGGGGATGCCTCGCACAGATACGCAGTATTTT. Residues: CASSHGRGMPRTDTQYF.

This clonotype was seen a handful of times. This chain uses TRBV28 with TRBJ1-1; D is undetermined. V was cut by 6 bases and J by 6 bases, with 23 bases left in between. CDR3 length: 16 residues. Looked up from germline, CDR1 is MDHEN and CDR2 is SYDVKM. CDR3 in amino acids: CASSPTLRGRRAEAFF. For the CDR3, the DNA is TGTGCCAGCAGCCCTACTCTTAGAGGGCGTCGGGCTGAAGCTTTCTTT.

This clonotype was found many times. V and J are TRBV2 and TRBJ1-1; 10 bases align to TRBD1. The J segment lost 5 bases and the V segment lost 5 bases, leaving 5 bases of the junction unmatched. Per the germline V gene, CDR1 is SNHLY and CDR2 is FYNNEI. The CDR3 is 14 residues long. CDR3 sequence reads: CASSYGTGVTEAFF. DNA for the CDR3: TGTGCCAGCAGTTACGGGACAGGGGTTACTGAAGCTTTCTTT.

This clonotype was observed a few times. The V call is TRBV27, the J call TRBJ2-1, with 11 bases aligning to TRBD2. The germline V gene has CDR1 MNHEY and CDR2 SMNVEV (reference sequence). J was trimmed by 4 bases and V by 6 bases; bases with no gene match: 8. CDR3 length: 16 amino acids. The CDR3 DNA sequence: TGTGCCAGCAGGAGACGGGGACTAGCGGAATACAATGAGCAGTTCTTC. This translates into CASRRRGLAEYNEQFF.

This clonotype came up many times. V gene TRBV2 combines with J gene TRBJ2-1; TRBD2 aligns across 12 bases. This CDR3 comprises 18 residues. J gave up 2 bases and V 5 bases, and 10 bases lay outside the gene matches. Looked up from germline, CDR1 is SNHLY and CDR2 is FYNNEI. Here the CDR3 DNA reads TGTGCCAGCAGTCGACTAGCGGGAGCCCGAAATGCCTACAATGAGCAGTTCTTC. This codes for CASSRLAGARNAYNEQFF.

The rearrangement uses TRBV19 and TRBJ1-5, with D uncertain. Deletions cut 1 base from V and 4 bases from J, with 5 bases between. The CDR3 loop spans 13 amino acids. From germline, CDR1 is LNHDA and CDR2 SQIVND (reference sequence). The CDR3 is CASSIGQNQPQHF. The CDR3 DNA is TGTGCCAGTAGTATAGGGCAGAATCAGCCCCAGCATTTT.

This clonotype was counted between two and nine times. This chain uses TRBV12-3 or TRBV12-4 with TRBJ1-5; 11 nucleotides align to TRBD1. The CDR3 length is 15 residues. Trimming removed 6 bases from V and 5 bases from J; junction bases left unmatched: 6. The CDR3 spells CASSGTGGRDQPQHF. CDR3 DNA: TGTGCCAGCAGCGGGACAGGGGGACGCGATCAGCCCCAGCATTTT.

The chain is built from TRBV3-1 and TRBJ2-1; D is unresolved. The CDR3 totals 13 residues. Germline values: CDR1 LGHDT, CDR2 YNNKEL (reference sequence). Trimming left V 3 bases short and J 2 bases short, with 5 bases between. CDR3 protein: CASSQDTYNEQFF. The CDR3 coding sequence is TGTGCCAGCAGCCAGGATACCTACAATGAGCAGTTCTTC.

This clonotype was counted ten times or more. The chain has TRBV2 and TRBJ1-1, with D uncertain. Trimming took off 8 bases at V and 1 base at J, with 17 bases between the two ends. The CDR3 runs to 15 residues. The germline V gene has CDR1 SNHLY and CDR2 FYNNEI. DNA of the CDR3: TGTGCCAGCGCTTGGTCTCGCAGGAGGAACACTGAAGCTTTCTTT. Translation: CASAWSRRRNTEAFF.

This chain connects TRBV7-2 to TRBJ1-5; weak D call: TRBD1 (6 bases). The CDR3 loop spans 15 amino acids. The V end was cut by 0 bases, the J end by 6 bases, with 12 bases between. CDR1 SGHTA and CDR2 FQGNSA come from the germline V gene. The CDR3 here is CASSLALGGLQPQHF. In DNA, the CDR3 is TGTGCCAGCAGCTTAGCGCTCGGGGGGCTTCAGCCCCAGCATTTT.

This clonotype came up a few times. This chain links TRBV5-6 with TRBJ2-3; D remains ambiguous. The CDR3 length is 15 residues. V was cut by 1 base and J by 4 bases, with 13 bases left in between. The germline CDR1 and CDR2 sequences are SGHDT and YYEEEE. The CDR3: CASSLRNFFPDTQYF. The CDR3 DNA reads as TGTGCCAGCAGCTTGCGGAACTTCTTTCCAGATACGCAGTATTTT.

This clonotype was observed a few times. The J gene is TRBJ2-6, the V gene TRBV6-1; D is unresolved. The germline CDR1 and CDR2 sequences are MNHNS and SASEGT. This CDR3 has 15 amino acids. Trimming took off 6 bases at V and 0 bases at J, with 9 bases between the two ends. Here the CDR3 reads CASSDKASGANVLTF. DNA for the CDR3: TGTGCCAGCAGCGACAAGGCCTCTGGGGCCAACGTCCTGACTTTC.

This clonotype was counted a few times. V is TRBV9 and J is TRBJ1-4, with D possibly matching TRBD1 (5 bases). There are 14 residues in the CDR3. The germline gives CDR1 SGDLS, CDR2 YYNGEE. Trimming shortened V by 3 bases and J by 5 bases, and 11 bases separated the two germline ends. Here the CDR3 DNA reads TGTGCCAGCAGCGCTTCGGGGGAGAATGAAAAACTGTTTTTT. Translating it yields CASSASGENEKLFF.

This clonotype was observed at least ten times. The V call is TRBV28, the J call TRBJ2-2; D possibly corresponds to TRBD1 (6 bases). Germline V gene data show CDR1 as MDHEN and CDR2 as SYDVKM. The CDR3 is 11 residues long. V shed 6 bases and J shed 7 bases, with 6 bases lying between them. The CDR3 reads CASRDSGELFF. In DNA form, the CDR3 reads TGTGCCAGCAGGGACAGCGGGGAGCTGTTTTTT.

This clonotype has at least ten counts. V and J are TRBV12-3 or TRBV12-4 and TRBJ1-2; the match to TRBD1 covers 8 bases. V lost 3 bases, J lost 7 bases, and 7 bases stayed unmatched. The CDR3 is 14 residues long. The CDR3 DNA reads TGTGCCAGCAGTTTTGCCAGGGGGCATCGTGGCTACACCTTC. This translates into CASSFARGHRGYTF.

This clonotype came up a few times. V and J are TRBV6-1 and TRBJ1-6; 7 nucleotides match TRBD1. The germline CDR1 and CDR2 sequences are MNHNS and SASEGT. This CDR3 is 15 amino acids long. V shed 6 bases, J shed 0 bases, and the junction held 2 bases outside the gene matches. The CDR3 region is CASRRGLSYNSPLHF. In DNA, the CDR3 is TGTGCCAGCAGAAGGGGGCTCTCCTATAATTCACCCCTCCACTTT.

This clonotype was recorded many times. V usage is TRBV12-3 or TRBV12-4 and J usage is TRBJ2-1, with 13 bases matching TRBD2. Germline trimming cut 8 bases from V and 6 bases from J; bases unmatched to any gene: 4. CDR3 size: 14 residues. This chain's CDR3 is CASGRTSGSNEQFF. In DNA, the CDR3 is TGTGCCAGCGGAAGGACTAGCGGGAGCAATGAGCAGTTCTTC.

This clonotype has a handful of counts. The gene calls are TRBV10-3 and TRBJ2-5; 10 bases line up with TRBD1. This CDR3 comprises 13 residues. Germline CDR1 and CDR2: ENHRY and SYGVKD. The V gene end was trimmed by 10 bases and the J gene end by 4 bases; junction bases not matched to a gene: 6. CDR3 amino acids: CATRQGAIETQYF. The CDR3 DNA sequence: TGTGCCACGCGACAGGGGGCGATAGAGACCCAGTACTTC.